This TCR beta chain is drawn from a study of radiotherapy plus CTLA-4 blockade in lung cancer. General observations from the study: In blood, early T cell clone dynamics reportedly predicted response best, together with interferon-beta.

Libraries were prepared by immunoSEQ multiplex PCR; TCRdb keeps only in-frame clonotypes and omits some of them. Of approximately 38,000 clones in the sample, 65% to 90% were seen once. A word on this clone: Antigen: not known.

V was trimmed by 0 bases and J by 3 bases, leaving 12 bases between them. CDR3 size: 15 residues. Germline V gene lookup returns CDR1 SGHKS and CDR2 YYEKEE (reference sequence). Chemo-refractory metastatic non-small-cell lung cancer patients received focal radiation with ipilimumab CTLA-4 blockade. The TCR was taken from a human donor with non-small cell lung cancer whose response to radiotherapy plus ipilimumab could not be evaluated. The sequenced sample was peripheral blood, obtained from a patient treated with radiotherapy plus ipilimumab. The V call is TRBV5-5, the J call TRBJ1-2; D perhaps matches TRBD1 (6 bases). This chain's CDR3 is CASSLEGRGDYGYTF. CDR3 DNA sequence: TGTGCCAGCAGCTTGGAGGGCAGGGGTGACTATGGCTACACCTTC.